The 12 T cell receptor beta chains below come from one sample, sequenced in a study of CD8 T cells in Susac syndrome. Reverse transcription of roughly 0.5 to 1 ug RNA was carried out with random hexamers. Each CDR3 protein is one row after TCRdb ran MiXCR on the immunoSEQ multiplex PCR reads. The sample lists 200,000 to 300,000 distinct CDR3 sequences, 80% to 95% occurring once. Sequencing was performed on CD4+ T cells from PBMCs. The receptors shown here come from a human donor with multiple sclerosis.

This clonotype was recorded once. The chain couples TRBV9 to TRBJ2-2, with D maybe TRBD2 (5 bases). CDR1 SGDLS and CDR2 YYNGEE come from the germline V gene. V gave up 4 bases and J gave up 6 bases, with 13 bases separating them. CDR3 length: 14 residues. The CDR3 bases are TGTGCCAGCAGCCCTTTGGTCGGGGCCGGGGAGCTGTTTTTT. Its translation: CASSPLVGAGELFF.

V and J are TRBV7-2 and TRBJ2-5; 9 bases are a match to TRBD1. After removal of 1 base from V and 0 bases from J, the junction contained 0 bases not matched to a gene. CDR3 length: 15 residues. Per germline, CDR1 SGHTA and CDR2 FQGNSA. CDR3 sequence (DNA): TGTGCCAGCAGCTTAGGGGACAGGGACCAAGAGACCCAGTACTTC. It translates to CASSLGDRDQETQYF.

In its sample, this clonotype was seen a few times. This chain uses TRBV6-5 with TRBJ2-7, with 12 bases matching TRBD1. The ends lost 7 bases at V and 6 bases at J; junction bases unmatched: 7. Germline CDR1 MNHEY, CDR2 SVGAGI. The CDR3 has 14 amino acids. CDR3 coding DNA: TGTGCCAGCACGGGACAGGGGGCTCTTGCCGAGCAGTACTTC. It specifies CASTGQGALAEQYF.

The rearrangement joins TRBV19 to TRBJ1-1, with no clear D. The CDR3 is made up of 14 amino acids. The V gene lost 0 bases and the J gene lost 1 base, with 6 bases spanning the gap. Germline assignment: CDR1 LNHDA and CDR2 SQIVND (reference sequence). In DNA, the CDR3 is TGTGCCAGTAGTATAGAGGCAGGGAACACTGAAGCTTTCTTT. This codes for CASSIEAGNTEAFF.

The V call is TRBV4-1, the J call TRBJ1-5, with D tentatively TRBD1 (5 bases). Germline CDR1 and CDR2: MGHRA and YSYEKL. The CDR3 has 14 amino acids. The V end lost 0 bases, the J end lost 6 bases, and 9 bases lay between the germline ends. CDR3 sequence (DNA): TGCGCCAGCAGCCAAGATAAGGGGACTCAGCCCCAGCATTTT. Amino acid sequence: CASSQDKGTQPQHF.

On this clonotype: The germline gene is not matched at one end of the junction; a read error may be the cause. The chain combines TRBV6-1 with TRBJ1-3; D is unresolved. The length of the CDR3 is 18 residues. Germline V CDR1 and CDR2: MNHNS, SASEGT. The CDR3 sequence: CASSRTAHPLSSENTIYF. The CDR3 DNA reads TGTGCCAGCAGCCGGACGGCGCATCCCTTAAGCTCTGAAAACACCATATATTTT.

Here the CDR3 reads CASSLRGGREETQYF. CDR3 coding DNA: TGTGCCAGCAGCCTACGAGGAGGACGGGAAGAGACCCAGTACTTC. The chain carries TRBV3-1 and TRBJ2-5; D perhaps matches TRBD2 (5 bases). V lost 4 bases, J lost 3 bases, and 15 bases lay in between. CDR3 length equals 15 residues. CDR1 and CDR2 (germline): LGHDT, YNNKEL (reference sequence).

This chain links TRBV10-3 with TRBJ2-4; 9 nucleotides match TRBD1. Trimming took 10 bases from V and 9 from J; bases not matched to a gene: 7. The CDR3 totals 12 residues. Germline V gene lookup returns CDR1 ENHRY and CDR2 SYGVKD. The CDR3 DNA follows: TGTGCCACACAGGGGGCTGAGGGCATTCAGTACTTC. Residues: CATQGAEGIQYF.

The DNA of the CDR3 is TGTGCCAGCTCACCACTACCAGGGGGCGGCAATCAGCCCCAGCATTTT. Its translation: CASSPLPGGGNQPQHF. The rearrangement uses TRBV18 and TRBJ1-5; 8 bases line up with TRBD1. The CDR3 is 16 residues long. V shed 1 base, J shed 2 bases, and the junction held 4 bases outside the gene matches. The V gene's germline CDR1 is KGHSH and CDR2 LQKENI.

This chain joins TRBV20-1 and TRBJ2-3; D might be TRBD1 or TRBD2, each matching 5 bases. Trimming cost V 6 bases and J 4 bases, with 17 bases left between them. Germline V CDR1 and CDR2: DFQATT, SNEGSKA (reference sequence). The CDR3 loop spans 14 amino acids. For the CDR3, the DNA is TGCAGTGCCCCGGATCCGGGGCGGGCAGATACGCAGTATTTT. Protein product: CSAPDPGRADTQYF.

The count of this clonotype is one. The CDR3 region is CAWSVLSATPNEQFF. Written as DNA, the CDR3 is TGTGCCTGGAGTGTACTCAGCGCGACTCCCAATGAGCAGTTCTTC. The chain joins TRBV30 to TRBJ2-1, with D hard to call. Looked up from germline, CDR1 is GTSNPN and CDR2 is SVGIG (reference sequence). V dropped 0 bases and J dropped 6 bases, with 15 bases sitting between them. This CDR3 is 15 amino acids long.

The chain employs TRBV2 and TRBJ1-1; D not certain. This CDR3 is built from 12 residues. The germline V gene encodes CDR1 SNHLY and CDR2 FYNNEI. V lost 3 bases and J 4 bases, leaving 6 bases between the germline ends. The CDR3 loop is CASSDVGTEAFF. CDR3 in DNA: TGTGCCAGCAGTGATGTTGGCACTGAAGCTTTCTTT.